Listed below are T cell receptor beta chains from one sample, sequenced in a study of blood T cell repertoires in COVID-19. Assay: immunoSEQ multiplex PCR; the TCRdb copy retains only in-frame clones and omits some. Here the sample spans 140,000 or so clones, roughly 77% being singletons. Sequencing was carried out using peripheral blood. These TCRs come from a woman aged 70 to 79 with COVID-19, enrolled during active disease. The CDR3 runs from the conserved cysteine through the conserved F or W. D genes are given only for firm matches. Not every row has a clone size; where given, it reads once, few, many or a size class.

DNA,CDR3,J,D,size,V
TGTGCCAGCAGCCCTGGGACAGGGGGTCAAGAGACCCAGTACTTC,CASSPGTGGQETQYF,TRBJ2-5,TRBD1,few,TRBV5-4
TGTGCCAGCCGGACATTACAGCGGGGTAACACCGGGGAGCTGTTTTTT,CASRTLQRGNTGELFF,TRBJ2-2,TRBD2,-,TRBV19
TGCGCCAGCAGCTTGGAGCCGCGGGGAGCTAATGAAAAACTGTTTTTT,CASSLEPRGANEKLFF,TRBJ1-4,-,-,TRBV5-1
TGTGCCAGCAGCTTTGGGACAGCGAATCAGCCCCAGCATTTT,CASSFGTANQPQHF,TRBJ1-5,TRBD1,-,TRBV7-9
TGTGCCAGCAGGCCGGGACACTTGAACACTGAAGCTTTCTTT,CASRPGHLNTEAFF,TRBJ1-1,-,-,TRBV11-2
TGTGCCTGGAGTGGCGGAGCCCAGCCCCAGCATTTT,CAWSGGAQPQHF,TRBJ1-5,-,-,TRBV30
TGTGCCAGCAGTTACACAGCGGTAAGCGCCTACGAGCAGTACTTC,CASSYTAVSAYEQYF,TRBJ2-7,-,-,TRBV6-6
TGTGCCAGCAACCAGGGGGCAAACACTGAAGCTTTCTTT,CASNQGANTEAFF,TRBJ1-1,TRBD1,-,TRBV2
TGCGCCAGCAGCTCCAGGGGGAACCTGAACACTGAAGCTTTCTTT,CASSSRGNLNTEAFF,TRBJ1-1,TRBD1,-,TRBV5-1
TGTGCCAGCAGTGCGACGGGACAGGGATTCTATGGCTACACCTTC,CASSATGQGFYGYTF,TRBJ1-2,TRBD1,-,TRBV27
TGCGCCAGCAGCTTAGGGACAGGGGTAAACGACTATGGCTACACCTTC,CASSLGTGVNDYGYTF,TRBJ1-2,TRBD1,-,TRBV5-1
TGTGCCAGCAGCAGGGAGGGACAGGGAACTGGAAACACCATATATTTT,CASSREGQGTGNTIYF,TRBJ1-3,TRBD1,-,TRBV4-2
TGTGCCACCAGCAGAGATCAGCAGCCCCAGCATTTT,CATSRDQQPQHF,TRBJ1-5,-,-,TRBV15
TGTGCCACCAGTGATTCCCGGAGAGATGGCTACACCTTC,CATSDSRRDGYTF,TRBJ1-2,-,-,TRBV24-1
TGTGCCAGCAGTGGGGACAAGAACTATGGCTACACCTTC,CASSGDKNYGYTF,TRBJ1-2,-,-,TRBV12-3/TRBV12-4
TGTGCCAGTAGTATAGATCCACAGGGAAGGAATTCACCCCTCCACTTT,CASSIDPQGRNSPLHF,TRBJ1-6,-,-,TRBV19
TGTGCCAGCAGTGAAGCGCATTCGAGCATGCTCGGCACTGAAGCTTTCTTT,CASSEAHSSMLGTEAFF,TRBJ1-1,-,-,TRBV6-1
TGCGCCAGCAGCCAAGTGAGCGGGCGGAGTACCTACGAGCAGTACTTC,CASSQVSGRSTYEQYF,TRBJ2-7,-,-,TRBV4-1
TGTGCCAGCAGCTTGGTCGGGGTAGGGGGCTACACCTTC,CASSLVGVGGYTF,TRBJ1-2,-,-,TRBV5-4
TGTGCCAGCAGCCACTGGGGGGACAATTCACCCCTCCACTTT,CASSHWGDNSPLHF,TRBJ1-6,-,-,TRBV3-1/TRBV3-2
TGTGCCAGCAGCTTAAAAGCTCTCGCGGGACTTGACATTCAGTACTTC,CASSLKALAGLDIQYF,TRBJ2-4,-,-,TRBV7-2
TGTGCCAGTAGTGACACTTATAATTCACCCCTCCACTTT,CASSDTYNSPLHF,TRBJ1-6,-,-,TRBV19
TGTGCCAGCAGCCTAACCCCGACTGGCGGCCAAGAGACCCAGTACTTC,CASSLTPTGGQETQYF,TRBJ2-5,-,-,TRBV9
TGTGCCAGCAGCTCGCGGTGGGATTCACCCCTCCACTTT,CASSSRWDSPLHF,TRBJ1-6,-,-,TRBV14
TGTGCCAGCAGCCTCGGACAGGGTAGGGATCAGCCCCAGCATTTT,CASSLGQGRDQPQHF,TRBJ1-5,TRBD1,-,TRBV11-3
TGCGCCAGCAGGCCTGGGACAGGGTCTGAGCAGTACTTC,CASRPGTGSEQYF,TRBJ2-7,TRBD1,few,TRBV10-1
TGTGCCAGCAGCCAAGGTAAAGGAGTAGGAAACACCATATATTTT,CASSQGKGVGNTIYF,TRBJ1-3,-,-,TRBV4-2
TGTGCCAGCAGCCCCCAGACAGGGCCCCGAGAGACCCAGTACTTC,CASSPQTGPRETQYF,TRBJ2-5,TRBD1,few,TRBV3-1/TRBV3-2
TGTGCCAGCAGTGGGGACAGGGGTCAGCCCCAGCATTTT,CASSGDRGQPQHF,TRBJ1-5,TRBD1,-,TRBV28
TGCAGTGCTAATTTAGGGGGTGCGGCTTTCTTT,CSANLGGAAFF,TRBJ1-1,-,-,TRBV20-1
TGCGCCAGCAGCTTGGCCCGCGGTGGGACAGGGGCGACTGCAACTAATGAAAAACTGTTTTTT,CASSLARGGTGATATNEKLFF,TRBJ1-4,TRBD1,-,TRBV5-1
TGTGCCAGCAGCTTAGCGCTTAGCGGGGGGAACCAAGAGACCCAGTACTTC,CASSLALSGGNQETQYF,TRBJ2-5,TRBD2,-,TRBV7-2
TGTGCCAGCAGTTCCGGCGGGGCCCCGGGCGAGCAGTACTTC,CASSSGGAPGEQYF,TRBJ2-7,-,-,TRBV6-5
TGTGCCAGCAGCCTGGGGGGGGCCGCCAACTATGGCTACACCTTC,CASSLGGAANYGYTF,TRBJ1-2,-,-,TRBV11-2
TGCAGCGTTGCGGGGGATACAGATACGCAGTATTTT,CSVAGDTDTQYF,TRBJ2-3,-,-,TRBV29-1
TGCGCCAGCAGCTGGGGCTGGGGCTCAACCGGGGAGCTGTTTTTT,CASSWGWGSTGELFF,TRBJ2-2,-,-,TRBV5-1
TGTGCCAGCAGTTCCTCCACAGTGAGTAAGCAGTTCTTC,CASSSSTVSKQFF,TRBJ2-1,-,-,TRBV12-3/TRBV12-4
TGTGCCAGCAGTCCTCTTTATTATCAGCCCCAGCATTTT,CASSPLYYQPQHF,TRBJ1-5,-,-,TRBV12-3/TRBV12-4
TGTGCCAGCAGCTTAGGGCAGAACTATGGCTACACCTTC,CASSLGQNYGYTF,TRBJ1-2,-,-,TRBV7-9
TGTGCCAGCTCACCGAGTGTATCAACTACAGGGGAGACCCAGTACTTC,CASSPSVSTTGETQYF,TRBJ2-5,-,-,TRBV18
TGTGCCAGCAGCCAAGAAGCCATCCCCGGGTGGCACAATGAGCAGTTCTTC,CASSQEAIPGWHNEQFF,TRBJ2-1,-,-,TRBV3-1/TRBV3-2